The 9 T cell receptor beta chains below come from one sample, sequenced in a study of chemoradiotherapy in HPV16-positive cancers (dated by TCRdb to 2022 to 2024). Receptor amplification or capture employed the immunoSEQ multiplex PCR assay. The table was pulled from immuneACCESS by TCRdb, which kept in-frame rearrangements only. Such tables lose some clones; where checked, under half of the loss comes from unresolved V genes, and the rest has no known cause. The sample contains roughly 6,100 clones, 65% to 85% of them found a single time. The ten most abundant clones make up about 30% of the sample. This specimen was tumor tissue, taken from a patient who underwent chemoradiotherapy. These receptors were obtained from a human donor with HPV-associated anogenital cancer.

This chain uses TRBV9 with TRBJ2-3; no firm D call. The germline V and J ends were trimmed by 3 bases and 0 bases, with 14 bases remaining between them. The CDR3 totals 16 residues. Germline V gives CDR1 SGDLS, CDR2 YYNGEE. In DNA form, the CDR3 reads TGTGCCAGCAGCGGGGGAACTGGCCATAGCACAGATACGCAGTATTTT. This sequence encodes CASSGGTGHSTDTQYF.

The chain's CDR3 is CASSLYGSGSSNEQFF. CDR3 DNA: TGTGCCAGCAGTCTCTATGGTAGCGGGAGCTCGAATGAGCAGTTCTTC. The rearrangement uses TRBV28 and TRBJ2-1; 9 bases map to TRBD2. CDR1 MDHEN and CDR2 SYDVKM come from the germline V gene. The CDR3 loop spans 16 amino acids. Germline trimming cut 5 bases from V and 7 bases from J; bases unmatched to any gene: 12.

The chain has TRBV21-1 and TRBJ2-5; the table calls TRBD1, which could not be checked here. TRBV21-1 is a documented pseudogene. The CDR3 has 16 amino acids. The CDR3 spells CASSKVRPYCRETQYF. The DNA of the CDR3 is TGTGCCAGCAGCAAAGTGCGTCCCTACTGCAGGGAGACCCAGTACTTC.

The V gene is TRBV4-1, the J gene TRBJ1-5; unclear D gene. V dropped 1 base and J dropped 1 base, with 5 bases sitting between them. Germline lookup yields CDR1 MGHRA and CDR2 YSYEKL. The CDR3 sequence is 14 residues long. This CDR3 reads CASSQGRSNQPQHF. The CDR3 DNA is TGCGCCAGCAGCCAAGGGAGGAGCAATCAGCCCCAGCATTTT.

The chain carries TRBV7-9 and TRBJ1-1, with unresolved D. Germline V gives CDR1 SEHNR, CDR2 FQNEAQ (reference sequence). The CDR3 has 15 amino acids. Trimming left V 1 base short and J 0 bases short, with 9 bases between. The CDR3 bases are TGTGCCAGCAGCTTAGGGCCGTTCATGAACACTGAAGCTTTCTTT. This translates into CASSLGPFMNTEAFF.

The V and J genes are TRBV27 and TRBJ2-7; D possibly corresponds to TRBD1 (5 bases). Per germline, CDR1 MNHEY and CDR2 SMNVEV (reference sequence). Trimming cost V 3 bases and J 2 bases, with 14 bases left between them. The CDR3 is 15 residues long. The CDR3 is CASSFAWAGTYEQYF. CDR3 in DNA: TGTGCCAGCAGTTTTGCGTGGGCAGGGACCTACGAGCAGTACTTC.

The CDR3 DNA is TGTGCCAGCAGCCAAGGAGATCGGGGATCTGAGCAGTTCTTC. Encoded protein: CASSQGDRGSEQFF. The V gene is TRBV4-2, the J gene TRBJ2-1; a weak D match, TRBD2 (5 bases). CDR3 length: 14 amino acids. Per the germline V gene, CDR1 is LGHNA and CDR2 is YNFKEQ. V shed 1 base and J shed 9 bases, with 13 bases lying between them.

In DNA form, the CDR3 reads TGTGCCTGGGCCCGGGGAGATGGAAACACCATATATTTT. This encodes CAWARGDGNTIYF. The chain employs TRBV30 and TRBJ1-3; D not resolved. The CDR3 has 13 residues. Germline assignment: CDR1 GTSNPN and CDR2 SVGIG (reference sequence). V lost 5 bases, J lost 3 bases, and 11 bases lay in between.

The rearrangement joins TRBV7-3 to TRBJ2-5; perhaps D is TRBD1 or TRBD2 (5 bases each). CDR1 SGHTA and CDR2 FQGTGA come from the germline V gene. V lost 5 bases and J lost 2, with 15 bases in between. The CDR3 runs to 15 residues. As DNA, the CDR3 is TGTGCCAGCAGCCGCAACGGGGCCCCTCAAGAGACCCAGTACTTC. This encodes CASSRNGAPQETQYF.